These 25 T cell receptor beta chains share one sample of origin, sequenced in a study of T-cell reconstitution after alpha-beta-depleted transplantation in children. Unique molecular identifiers were built into the TCRbeta library. TCRdb used MiXCR to reprocess the PCR reads, holding one entry per CDR3 protein. The sample consists of around 200,000 distinct CDR3 sequences, around 9.5% of them appearing once. The sample in question was PBMCs from the stem cell graft donor, obtained from the stem cell graft. The receptor set was obtained from a human donor who donated a stem cell graft to a child with acute lymphoblastic leukemia.

This clonotype was counted many times. The rearrangement links TRBV29-1 to TRBJ2-1; the D gene could be TRBD1 or TRBD2 (5 bases each). The germline V and J ends were trimmed by 8 bases and 10 bases, with 12 bases remaining between them. Germline loops: CDR1 SQVTM, CDR2 ANQGSEA. The CDR3 length is 10 residues. Here the CDR3 reads CSPQGEEQFF. The CDR3 region has the DNA TGCAGCCCCCAAGGGGAGGAGCAGTTCTTC.

This clonotype was detected a few times. The chain recombines TRBV11-1 with TRBJ1-1, with 8 bases fitting TRBD1. The CDR3 totals 21 residues. Germline lookup yields CDR1 SGHAT and CDR2 FQDESV (reference sequence). V gave up 1 base and J gave up 2 bases; unmatched junction bases: 21. The CDR3 protein is CASSLGALTGGRDPFNTEAFF. The CDR3 DNA reads as TGTGCCAGCAGCTTAGGGGCCCTAACAGGGGGTCGAGACCCGTTTAACACTGAAGCTTTCTTT.

This clonotype came up many times. J is TRBJ2-7 and V is TRBV12-3 or TRBV12-4; D remains unclear. There are 13 residues in the CDR3. V was clipped by 3 bases and J by 3 bases, with 9 bases between them. Here the CDR3 reads CASSFPPVYEQYF. In DNA form, the CDR3 reads TGTGCCAGCAGTTTCCCCCCCGTCTACGAGCAGTACTTC.

This clonotype was detected many times. The rearrangement links TRBV3-1 to TRBJ1-1; D is undetermined. The germline V gene has CDR1 LGHDT and CDR2 YNNKEL (reference sequence). Between the trimmed V and J ends, which lost 1 base and 8 bases, there was a span of 8 bases. There are 12 residues in the CDR3. The CDR3 loop reads CASSQAGPEAFF. The CDR3 coding sequence is TGTGCCAGCAGCCAAGCGGGCCCAGAAGCTTTCTTT.

Only a few counts were recorded for this clonotype. The chain carries TRBV19 and TRBJ1-2, with D perhaps matching TRBD1 (6 bases). Trimming shortened V by 0 bases and J by 4 bases, and 12 bases separated the two germline ends. Germline V lookup: CDR1 LNHDA, CDR2 SQIVND (reference sequence). This CDR3 has 15 amino acids. DNA of the CDR3: TGTGCCAGTAGTATAGATATACAGGGATCCTATGGCTACACCTTC. The encoded protein is CASSIDIQGSYGYTF.

In this sample, this clonotype turned up many times. The J gene is TRBJ2-2, the V gene TRBV7-2, with 15 bases aligning to TRBD2. The junction had 2 bases not matched to a gene; V was cut back by 5 bases and J by 7 bases. Germline V lookup: CDR1 SGHTA, CDR2 FQGNSA. CDR3 length: 15 residues. CDR3 sequence reads: CASSKGLAGGGELFF. Here the CDR3 DNA reads TGTGCCAGCAGCAAGGGACTAGCGGGGGGCGGGGAGCTGTTTTTT.

This clonotype came up many times. The chain is built from TRBV5-6 and TRBJ2-1; 9 bases are a match to TRBD2. From germline, CDR1 is SGHDT and CDR2 YYEEEE. The CDR3 spans 14 residues. V lost 2 bases and J lost 6; bases outside the gene matches: 3. This CDR3 is CASSFGTSLNEQFF. CDR3 nucleotide sequence: TGTGCCAGCAGCTTCGGGACTAGCCTCAATGAGCAGTTCTTC.

The V and J genes are TRBV7-8 and TRBJ2-1; D call uncertain. Germline CDR1 is SGHVS and CDR2 is FQNEAQ. V lost 5 bases to trimming and J lost 4 bases, with 9 bases between them. The CDR3 consists of 13 residues. This chain's CDR3 is CASSLLEYNEQFF. In DNA, the CDR3 is TGTGCCAGCAGCCTGCTAGAGTACAATGAGCAGTTCTTC.

The chain is built from TRBV19 and TRBJ1-5; no clear D. In germline, CDR1 is LNHDA, CDR2 SQIVND (reference sequence). V gave up 6 bases and J gave up 2 bases, with 8 bases separating them. The CDR3 is 13 residues long. The DNA for the CDR3 is TGTGCCAGTAGGCTAGATGGCAATCAGCCCCAGCATTTT. Amino acid sequence: CASRLDGNQPQHF.

This clonotype was counted a few times. V gene TRBV4-3 combines with J gene TRBJ1-1, with TRBD1 matching 8 bases. Germline CDR1 and CDR2: LGHNA and YSLEER. V lost 0 bases, J lost 7 bases, and 7 bases stayed unmatched. The CDR3 runs 15 residues. In DNA form, the CDR3 reads TGCGCCAGCAGCCAAGAGCACAGGGGGAAAAGTGAAGCTTTCTTT. Protein: CASSQEHRGKSEAFF.

The DNA for the CDR3 is TGTGCCAGCAGTTCCTCGACAGAGAACACTGAAGCTTTCTTT. This encodes CASSSSTENTEAFF. The chain recombines TRBV6-4 with TRBJ1-1, with a tentative D call TRBD1 (5 bases). The CDR3 has 14 residues. From germline, CDR1 is MRHNA and CDR2 SNTAGT. The ends were cut back, 5 bases at V and 1 base at J, with 11 bases in the middle.

This clonotype was detected a few times. V is TRBV5-5 and J is TRBJ1-1; 7 bases agree with TRBD1. Germline V gene sequence: CDR1 SGHKS, CDR2 YYEKEE (reference sequence). The CDR3 is 14 residues long. V lost 4 bases to trimming and J lost 4 bases; unmatched junction nucleotides: 7. CDR3 in DNA: TGTGCCAGCAGCCCGACAGGGACCCTCACTGAAGCTTTCTTT. Encoded protein: CASSPTGTLTEAFF.

This clonotype was seen ten or more times. The V gene is TRBV6-1, the J gene TRBJ1-2; TRBD1 matches 8 bases. Per germline, CDR1 MNHNS and CDR2 SASEGT. Trimming cost V 2 bases and J 7 bases; bases outside gene matches: 15. The CDR3 sequence is 17 residues long. The CDR3: CASSETGTGPPLGGYTF. CDR3 DNA sequence: TGTGCCAGCAGTGAAACCGGGACAGGTCCACCCCTGGGTGGCTACACCTTC.

This clonotype was seen more than once but under ten times. This rearrangement joins TRBV15 to TRBJ1-6; no firm D call. Germline loops: CDR1 LNHNV, CDR2 YYDKDF (reference sequence). The CDR3 consists of 16 residues. The V and J ends lost 1 base and 10 bases respectively, with 17 bases between them. As DNA, the CDR3 is TGTGCCACCAGCAGAGTGGCGGCAGCGGCGGACTCACCCCTCCACTTT. This translates into CATSRVAAAADSPLHF.

This clonotype was seen only a few times. The chain uses TRBV6-2 or TRBV6-3 and TRBJ1-2; the D is unclear. The ends were cut back, 5 bases at V and 4 bases at J, with 17 bases in the middle. The CDR3 covers 15 residues. Looked up from germline, CDR1 is MNHEY and CDR2 is SVGEGT. The CDR3 reads CASSPPVGIFYGYTF. In DNA, the CDR3 is TGTGCCAGCAGTCCTCCAGTAGGCATCTTCTATGGCTACACCTTC.

In its sample, this clonotype was seen a few times. The chain carries TRBV19 and TRBJ1-2; D is ambiguous. Trimming took 6 bases from V and 6 from J, leaving 11 bases between them. This CDR3 is 12 amino acids long. Germline CDR1 and CDR2: LNHDA and SQIVND (reference sequence). In DNA, the CDR3 is TGTGCCAGTAGACACTTGGAAGATGGCTACACCTTC. As protein: CASRHLEDGYTF.

This clonotype was detected a few times. The V and J genes are TRBV14 and TRBJ2-5, with D perhaps TRBD1 (6 bases). CDR1 SGHDN and CDR2 FVKESK come from the germline V gene. Trimming shortened V by 3 bases and J by 2 bases, and 16 bases separated the two germline ends. This CDR3 region has 16 residues. CDR3 protein: CASSHPRDTIQETQYF. Written as DNA, the CDR3 is TGTGCCAGCAGCCATCCCCGGGACACCATTCAAGAGACCCAGTACTTC. Supplemented by reference TRBV14 and TRBJ2-5, the full variable domain reads EAGVTQFPSHSVIEKGQTVTLRCDPISGHDNLYWYRRVMGKEIKFLLHFVKESKQDESGMPNNRFLAERTGGTYSTLKVQPAELEDSGVYFCASSHPRDTIQETQYFGPGTRLLVL.

This chain connects TRBV5-1 to TRBJ1-6; TRBD1 matches at 10 bases. V shed 4 bases and J 12 bases; nucleotides not matched to a gene: 10. CDR1 and CDR2 from the germline V gene are SGHRS and YFSETQ. This CDR3 has 15 amino acids. CDR3 region: CASSETGTGVIPLHF. DNA for the CDR3: TGCGCCAGCAGCGAAACCGGGACAGGGGTTATACCCCTCCACTTT.

The chain couples TRBV10-2 to TRBJ1-1; tentatively, D is TRBD1 (6 bases). V was shortened by 6 bases and J by 7 bases, with 18 bases between the two germline ends. There are 14 residues in the CDR3. Germline CDR1 reads WSHSY; CDR2 reads SAAADI. CDR3 sequence reads: CASSTGHRTNEAFF. CDR3 DNA: TGCGCCAGCAGCACGGGACATCGAACCAATGAAGCTTTCTTT.

At least ten counts were recorded for this clonotype. The rearrangement uses TRBV20-1 and TRBJ1-2, with D unclear. Germline V gene lookup returns CDR1 DFQATT and CDR2 SNEGSKA (reference sequence). The CDR3 has 14 amino acids. V was cut by 6 bases and J by 4 bases, with 18 bases left in between. The CDR3, as DNA: TGCAGTGCCGCCGCTTCGTCTATTGGCTATGGCTACACCTTC. Translating gives CSAAASSIGYGYTF.

This chain connects TRBV18 to TRBJ2-7; D unclear. Germline V gene data show CDR1 as KGHSH and CDR2 as LQKENI. CDR3 size: 14 residues. V was pared by 3 bases and J by 1 base, with 10 bases between. CDR3 sequence (DNA): TGTGCCAGCTCACCTACAGACGGGTCCTACGAGCAGTACTTC. Protein: CASSPTDGSYEQYF. Complete variable domain (other parts from reference TRBV18 and TRBJ2-7): NAGVMQNPRHLVRRRGQEARLRCSPMKGHSHVYWYRQLPEEGLKFMVYLQKENIIDESGMPKERFSAEFPKEGPSILRIQQVVRGDSAAYFCASSPTDGSYEQYFGPGTRLTVT.

This clonotype turned up a few times. The chain is built from TRBV12-3 or TRBV12-4 and TRBJ2-7, with a tentative D call TRBD1 (6 bases). The CDR3 runs 15 residues. The germline V and J ends were trimmed by 2 bases and 3 bases, with 14 bases remaining between them. CDR3 sequence reads: CASSLSSQGLYEQYF. The CDR3 DNA sequence: TGTGCCAGCAGTTTATCTTCGCAGGGGCTCTACGAGCAGTACTTC.

V is TRBV7-9 and J is TRBJ2-7, with D possibly TRBD1 on 7 matching bases. CDR3 size: 14 residues. CDR1 is SEHNR, CDR2 FQNEAQ, per germline (reference sequence). Trimming cost V 5 bases and J 2 bases, with 13 bases left between them. CDR3 nucleotides: TGTGCCAGCAGCACCGGAGGGACAGCCTACGAGCAGTACTTC. Its translation: CASSTGGTAYEQYF.

By share, this clonotype counts as large (0.1 to 1%). The V and J genes are TRBV20-1 and TRBJ1-1, with a possible D match to TRBD1 (5 bases). The V gene lost 0 bases and the J gene lost 7 bases, with 18 bases spanning the gap. The V gene's germline CDR1 is DFQATT and CDR2 SNEGSKA (reference sequence). There are 15 residues in the CDR3. CDR3 nucleotides: TGCAGTGCTAGAGATAGGCGCAGGGACGTTGGTGAAGCTTTCTTT. This sequence encodes CSARDRRRDVGEAFF.

In this sample, this clonotype turned up many times. The chain's CDR3 is CASKSLTGTNQPQHF. DNA of the CDR3: TGTGCCAGCAAATCCCTGACAGGAACCAATCAGCCCCAGCATTTT. V usage is TRBV7-2 and J usage is TRBJ1-5; TRBD1 is a possible D gene (6 bases). CDR3 length equals 15 residues. Germline V CDR1 and CDR2: SGHTA, FQGNSA. Trimming removed 7 bases from V and 3 bases from J, with 16 bases in between.